One and the same sample provided the 4 T cell receptor beta chains below, sequenced in a study of beta chain features in type 1 diabetes. Points from the study as a whole: Shorter TCRB CDR3s, moderately but significantly so, were found in Type 1 diabetes patients in all four CD4+ subsets.

Sequenced material consisted of expressed TCRB transcripts (all of the isolated RNA was reverse transcribed). The repertoire was sequenced with immunoSEQ multiplex PCR; TCRdb's copy has only in-frame clones and lacks some. The data contain about 230,000 clones, around 15% of them singletons. These receptors have no identified antigens. The sequenced sample was naive CD4+ T cells from blood. Source of these receptors: a man between 25 and 39 years old with type 1 diabetes.

This chain joins TRBV6-6 and TRBJ1-1; unclear D gene. The V end was cut by 3 bases, the J end by 6 bases, with 17 bases between. The CDR3 is 15 residues long. From germline, CDR1 is MNHNY and CDR2 SVGAGI (reference sequence). CDR3 residues: CASSYTDRLRAEAFF. CDR3 DNA sequence: TGTGCCAGCAGTTATACCGACCGGTTGAGGGCTGAAGCTTTCTTT.

J is TRBJ2-2 and V is TRBV7-9; tentatively, D is TRBD1 (6 bases). The CDR3 contains 15 residues. V was clipped by 5 bases and J by 1 base, with 11 bases between them. Germline CDR1 reads SEHNR; CDR2 reads FQNEAQ (reference sequence). The DNA for the CDR3 is TGTGCCAGCAGCGTGACACAGGGGAACACCGGGGAGCTGTTTTTT. Residues: CASSVTQGNTGELFF.

Only a few counts were recorded for this clone. This sequence joins TRBV5-6 and TRBJ2-4; tentatively, D is TRBD1 (6 bases). The CDR3 is 16 residues long. Germline CDR1 and CDR2: SGHDT and YYEEEE. Trimming shortened V by 2 bases and J by 5 bases, and 17 bases separated the two germline ends. Here the CDR3 DNA reads TGTGCCAGCAGCTTAACCGTCGGACAGTATCAAAACATTCAGTACTTC. Translating gives CASSLTVGQYQNIQYF.

V is TRBV23-1 and J is TRBJ2-5, with a possible D match to TRBD1 (5 bases). TRBV23-1 is flagged as an ORF with uncertain function. V lost 3 bases, J lost 1 base, and 18 bases lay in between. CDR3 length equals 17 residues. CDR3 residues: CASSHRQRPGCQETQYF. The CDR3 DNA sequence: TGCGCCAGCAGTCACAGACAGCGACCAGGGTGCCAAGAGACCCAGTACTTC.